Listed here are 10 T cell receptor beta chains from one sample, sequenced in a study of CD4 T cells in relation to SARS-CoV-2 and coronaviruses (dated by TCRdb to 2020 to 2022). CD4+ T cells from unexposed donors were collected before the COVID-19 pandemic (2011-2018). The EasySep CD4+ T cell isolation kit was used to isolate CD4+ T cells once the cultures had run for nine to eleven days. The library relied on the immunoSEQ multiplex PCR assay. Not all clones reach the TCRdb copy of this immuneACCESS table, which keeps in-frame sequences only. Checked studies attribute under half of the gap to unresolved V genes and leave the rest unexplained. For this sample there are more than 20,000 clones; approximately 70% appear just once. The ten most abundant clones make up around 16% of the sample. No antigen has been identified for these receptors. The source material was CD4+ T cells from PBMCs, cultured in vitro. Receptors originate from a human donor in good health.

The V call is TRBV20-1, the J call TRBJ2-3; 8 positions match TRBD1. CDR3 size: 11 residues. The V and J ends lost 6 bases and 5 bases, in that order; junction bases with no gene match: 1. Germline V gives CDR1 DFQATT, CDR2 SNEGSKA (reference sequence). CDR3 DNA sequence: TGCAGTGCGACAGGGGTAGATACGCAGTATTTT. Protein product: CSATGVDTQYF.

This chain connects TRBV30 to TRBJ1-3; the match to TRBD1 covers 11 bases. The ends lost 5 bases at V and 6 bases at J; junction bases unmatched: 3. Germline V gene lookup returns CDR1 GTSNPN and CDR2 SVGIG (reference sequence). This CDR3 spans 13 amino acids. The CDR3 sequence is CAWGQGAINTIYF. The CDR3 DNA sequence: TGTGCCTGGGGACAGGGGGCTATAAACACCATATATTTT.

CDR3 in amino acids: CASSRLASNTGELFF. CDR3 sequence (DNA): TGTGCCAGCAGTCGTCTAGCCTCAAACACCGGGGAGCTGTTTTTT. The chain is built from TRBV2 and TRBJ2-2; D is possibly TRBD2 (5 bases). The CDR3 runs 15 residues. The germline V gene has CDR1 SNHLY and CDR2 FYNNEI. Trimming shortened V by 5 bases and J by 2 bases, and 12 bases separated the two germline ends.

The chain uses TRBV7-2 and TRBJ2-2; no reliable D call. Per the germline V gene, CDR1 is SGHTA and CDR2 is FQGNSA. Deletions cut 1 base from V and 7 bases from J, with 7 bases between. The CDR3 has 13 residues. In DNA form, the CDR3 reads TGTGCCAGCAGCTTAGTCGAAGGCGGGGAGCTGTTTTTT. It specifies CASSLVEGGELFF.

V and J are TRBV5-1 and TRBJ1-1; 8 bases agree with TRBD1. The CDR3 is 18 residues long. V gave up 4 bases and J gave up 0 bases; unmatched junction bases: 14. Germline CDR1 reads SGHRS; CDR2 reads YFSETQ. The CDR3 sequence is CASSQDIQGAVMNTEAFF. CDR3 nucleotides: TGCGCCAGCAGCCAGGACATTCAGGGGGCGGTCATGAACACTGAAGCTTTCTTT.

The gene calls are TRBV6-6 and TRBJ2-7, with D perhaps TRBD2 (7 bases). CDR3 length: 16 residues. V was shortened by 6 bases and J by 6 bases, with 24 bases between the two germline ends. Germline V gives CDR1 MNHNY, CDR2 SVGAGI (reference sequence). The CDR3 nucleotides read TGTGCCAGCAGACCTAAGGGGGAGGGGCTGTTCGGCGAGCAGTACTTC. It encodes CASRPKGEGLFGEQYF.

The DNA of the CDR3 is TGTGCCAGCAGCCAAGACCCTCATAGCGGGGCTGATCAAGAGACCCAGTACTTC. Protein product: CASSQDPHSGADQETQYF. The rearrangement joins TRBV3-1 (or the pseudogene TRBV3-2) to TRBJ2-5, with 8 bases matching TRBD2. The germline gives CDR1 LGHDT, CDR2 YNNKEL (reference sequence). This CDR3 is built from 18 residues. The V and J ends lost 0 bases and 2 bases, in that order; junction bases with no gene match: 11.

In its sample, this clone was seen a few times. The J gene is TRBJ2-2, the V gene TRBV19, with D possibly TRBD1 on 5 matching bases. V lost 2 bases and J lost 4, with 8 bases in between. This CDR3 is 14 amino acids long. Per the germline V gene, CDR1 is LNHDA and CDR2 is SQIVND (reference sequence). The CDR3 DNA reads as TGTGCCAGTAGTATACAGGGATCCACCGGGGAGCTGTTTTTT. It is translated as CASSIQGSTGELFF. The variable domain in full, with the rest retrieved from reference TRBV19 and TRBJ2-2, is DGGITQSPKYLFRKEGQNVTLSCEQNLNHDAMYWYRQDPGQGLRLIYYSQIVNDFQKGDIAEGYSVSREKKESFPLTVTSAQKNPTAFYLCASSIQGSTGELFFGEGSRLTVL.

The chain has TRBV4-3 and TRBJ2-3; 16 nucleotides line up with TRBD2. With V trimmed by 3 bases and J by 1 base, 4 bases remained unmatched. The germline V gene has CDR1 LGHNA and CDR2 YSLEER. CDR3 size: 18 residues. This CDR3 is CASSHGTSGGAGTDTQYF. The CDR3 DNA reads TGCGCCAGCAGCCATGGGACTAGCGGGGGGGCCGGCACAGATACGCAGTATTTT.

In regard to this clone: One junction end does not reproduce the germline sequence, and a read error may be involved. The J gene is TRBJ1-5, the V gene TRBV6-2 or TRBV6-3; TRBD1 agrees at 8 bases. Germline V gene data show CDR1 as MNHEY and CDR2 as SVGEGT. This CDR3 is built from 12 residues. The CDR3 coding sequence is TGTGCCAGCAGTTACGGACAGGGCCCATCGGATTTT. This codes for CASSYGQGPSDF.